Listed below are T cell receptor beta chains from one sample, sequenced in a study of blood T cell repertoires in COVID-19. Data came from immunoSEQ multiplex PCR; TCRdb stores just in-frame clones and leaves some out. This table has around 290,000 clones, roughly 90% appearing once. The sample comprised PBMCs or T cells enriched from blood (not recorded which). All receptors derive from a woman aged 35 to 49 who had recovered from COVID-19. The CDR3 runs from the conserved cysteine through the conserved F or W. Each record gives: J gene, V gene, D gene, clone size, CDR3 DNA, CDR3 protein. The D gene is left open where the match is weak. Clone size, where shown, is once, few, many, or a class for clones that have expanded.

J gene: TRBJ2-5; V gene: TRBV7-2; D gene: TRBD2; clone size: once; CDR3 DNA: TGTGCCAGCAGCTTTCTTAACGGGGGGGCCGGCGAGACCCAGTACTTC; CDR3 protein: CASSFLNGGAGETQYF
J gene: TRBJ2-5; V gene: TRBV7-7; D gene: TRBD2; clone size: .; CDR3 DNA: TGTGCTAGCAGCTTAGGCGGGACTAGCAGTGAGACCCAGTACTTC; CDR3 protein: CASSLGGTSSETQYF
J gene: TRBJ2-5; V gene: TRBV24-1; D gene: .; clone size: .; CDR3 DNA: TGTGCCACCAGTGACACCGGACAAAATCAGTACTTC; CDR3 protein: CATSDTGQNQYF
J gene: TRBJ1-2; V gene: TRBV19; D gene: TRBD1; clone size: many; CDR3 DNA: TGTGCCAGTAGTATAGGCGGGGACAGGGACTATGGCTACACCTTC; CDR3 protein: CASSIGGDRDYGYTF
J gene: TRBJ1-3; V gene: TRBV3-1/TRBV3-2; D gene: TRBD1; clone size: .; CDR3 DNA: TGTGCCAGCAGCCGATCCGGGACAGGGAGGAACACCATATATTTT; CDR3 protein: CASSRSGTGRNTIYF
J gene: TRBJ2-7; V gene: TRBV7-2; D gene: .; clone size: .; CDR3 DNA: TGTGCCAGCAGCTTAAACCCAGGAGGAAACGAGCAGTACTTC; CDR3 protein: CASSLNPGGNEQYF
J gene: TRBJ1-5; V gene: TRBV19; D gene: .; clone size: .; CDR3 DNA: TGTGCCAGTAGTATAGCCCCATCGGGAAGGAGCAATCAGCCCCAGCATTTT; CDR3 protein: CASSIAPSGRSNQPQHF
J gene: TRBJ2-7; V gene: TRBV5-1; D gene: .; clone size: .; CDR3 DNA: TGCGCCAGCAGCCCGGGAATAGCGGCCCGCTTGGGGGAGCAGTACTTC; CDR3 protein: CASSPGIAARLGEQYF
J gene: TRBJ2-5; V gene: TRBV5-1; D gene: TRBD1; clone size: .; CDR3 DNA: TGCGCCAGCAGCTTGGGCGGACAGGGGGCCGGGGAGACCCAGTACTTC; CDR3 protein: CASSLGGQGAGETQYF
J gene: TRBJ1-3; V gene: TRBV6-6; D gene: TRBD1; clone size: .; CDR3 DNA: TGTGCCAGCAGCCCCGGACAGGGCACCATATATTTT; CDR3 protein: CASSPGQGTIYF
J gene: TRBJ2-1; V gene: TRBV19; D gene: TRBD2; clone size: .; CDR3 DNA: TGTGCCAGTAGTATTATCCAGCGGGGGAACAATGAGCAGTTCTTC; CDR3 protein: CASSIIQRGNNEQFF
J gene: TRBJ1-2; V gene: TRBV6-1; D gene: .; clone size: .; CDR3 DNA: TGTGCCAGCAGTGAATCTTGGACAGAAGTCTATGGCTACACCTTC; CDR3 protein: CASSESWTEVYGYTF
J gene: TRBJ1-2; V gene: TRBV5-4; D gene: .; clone size: .; CDR3 DNA: TGTGCCAGCAGTACCACCGGTTCCCGCGCTTATGGCTACACCTTC; CDR3 protein: CASSTTGSRAYGYTF
J gene: TRBJ1-6; V gene: TRBV19; D gene: TRBD1; clone size: .; CDR3 DNA: TGTGCCAGTAGAACCGACAGGGGTTTTAATTCACCCCTCCACTTT; CDR3 protein: CASRTDRGFNSPLHF
J gene: TRBJ2-1; V gene: TRBV9; D gene: .; clone size: .; CDR3 DNA: TGTGCCAGCAGCTACGGGGCGGGAACCTACAATGAGCAGTTCTTC; CDR3 protein: CASSYGAGTYNEQFF
J gene: TRBJ2-7; V gene: TRBV18; D gene: .; clone size: few; CDR3 DNA: TGTGCCAGCTCACCACCGCAGGGGCAGGACGAGCAGTACTTC; CDR3 protein: CASSPPQGQDEQYF
J gene: TRBJ2-7; V gene: TRBV27; D gene: .; clone size: .; CDR3 DNA: TGTGCCAGCAGCCGGGTAAACTCCTACGAGCAGTACTTC; CDR3 protein: CASSRVNSYEQYF
J gene: TRBJ2-7; V gene: TRBV7-8; D gene: TRBD2; clone size: .; CDR3 DNA: TGTGCCAGCAGCCCACTAGCGCGGATCTACGAGCAGTACTTC; CDR3 protein: CASSPLARIYEQYF
J gene: TRBJ2-3; V gene: TRBV9; D gene: TRBD2; clone size: .; CDR3 DNA: TGTGCCAGCAGCTATAGCGGGGGGCAGGACACAGATACGCAGTATTTT; CDR3 protein: CASSYSGGQDTDTQYF
J gene: TRBJ2-5; V gene: TRBV5-1; D gene: .; clone size: few; CDR3 DNA: TGCGCCAGCAGCTTGGTGGGCGAAGAGACCCAGTACTTC; CDR3 protein: CASSLVGEETQYF
J gene: TRBJ2-6; V gene: TRBV18; D gene: .; clone size: few; CDR3 DNA: TGTGCCAGCTCACCTACAGGTCCTGGGGCCAACGTCCTGACTTTC; CDR3 protein: CASSPTGPGANVLTF
J gene: TRBJ1-4; V gene: TRBV25-1; D gene: TRBD1; clone size: .; CDR3 DNA: TGTGCCAGCAGTGAAGGGGGCAGGGGGCCCGAAAAACTGTTTTTT; CDR3 protein: CASSEGGRGPEKLFF